The 15 T cell receptor beta chains given below trace back to one sample, sequenced in a study of T-cell reconstitution after alpha-beta-depleted transplantation in children. Molecular barcoding with unique molecular identifiers was used for the TCRbeta library. Via MiXCR, TCRdb re-called the PCR reads, giving one row per CDR3 protein. The table includes about 980,000 distinct CDR3 sequences, under 30% detected once. The sequencing used PBMCs, mostly from graft donor cells, collected 360 days after TCRalphabeta/CD19-depleted stem cell transplant. All receptors derive from a boy under two years old who had a stem cell transplant for SCID, so the T cells may come from the graft donor.

The chain recombines TRBV29-1 with TRBJ2-2; D might be TRBD1 or TRBD2, each matching 5 bases. Trimming stripped 2 bases from V and 7 bases from J, with 14 bases between. Germline CDR1 SQVTM, CDR2 ANQGSEA. The CDR3 covers 14 residues. This CDR3 reads CSVELTGLGGELFF. The CDR3 DNA follows: TGCAGCGTTGAATTGACGGGGCTCGGCGGGGAGCTGTTTTTT.

The chain is built from TRBV20-1 and TRBJ2-7; no definite D call. The CDR3 runs to 14 residues. Trimming removed 0 bases at V and 4 bases at J, with 13 bases between. Germline CDR1 reads DFQATT; CDR2 reads SNEGSKA (reference sequence). CDR3 coding DNA: TGCAGTGCTAGAGATCTTAGGCGGCCGTACGAGCAGTACTTC. It is translated as CSARDLRRPYEQYF.

The gene calls are TRBV29-1 and TRBJ1-3; 7 nucleotides agree with TRBD1. This CDR3 has 13 residues. Per germline, CDR1 SQVTM and CDR2 ANQGSEA. The V and J ends lost 7 bases and 2 bases, in that order; junction bases with no gene match: 5. CDR3: CSAEQGTGNTIYF. The CDR3, as DNA: TGCAGCGCAGAACAGGGGACTGGAAACACCATATATTTT.

In its sample, this clonotype was seen a few times. The chain has TRBV5-1 and TRBJ2-3; 7 positions match TRBD1. CDR1 SGHRS and CDR2 YFSETQ come from the germline V gene. This CDR3 has 18 amino acids. The ends lost 3 bases at V and 0 bases at J; junction bases unmatched: 13. CDR3 region: CASSSSPGTATSTDTQYF. The CDR3 DNA sequence: TGCGCCAGCAGCTCAAGCCCCGGGACAGCGACTAGCACAGATACGCAGTATTTT.

This clonotype was counted ten times or more. The chain couples TRBV7-2 to TRBJ1-1; D unresolved. Trimming pared 2 bases from V and 2 bases from J, leaving 3 bases between. The germline CDR1 and CDR2 sequences are SGHTA and FQGNSA. There are 12 residues in the CDR3. CDR3 residues: CASSLINTEAFF. The CDR3 coding sequence is TGTGCCAGCAGCTTAATTAACACTGAAGCTTTCTTT.

The rearrangement uses TRBV3-1 and TRBJ2-3; D gene ambiguous. This CDR3 has 17 residues. The germline V gene has CDR1 LGHDT and CDR2 YNNKEL (reference sequence). Trimming pared 0 bases from V and 1 base from J, leaving 14 bases between. CDR3 nucleotide sequence: TGTGCCAGCAGCCAAGAAGCCCTCTCGCCGGGCACAGATACGCAGTATTTT. Encoded protein: CASSQEALSPGTDTQYF.

The chain employs TRBV9 and TRBJ2-5, with a tentative D call TRBD2 (6 bases). V lost 0 bases to trimming and J lost 4 bases, with 13 bases between them. The CDR3 sequence is 15 residues long. Germline lookup yields CDR1 SGDLS and CDR2 YYNGEE. The CDR3 loop is CASSVGRGLPETQYF. The CDR3 DNA is TGTGCCAGCAGCGTAGGGCGGGGCCTCCCAGAGACCCAGTACTTC.

This clonotype was recorded many times. The V gene is TRBV6-1, the J gene TRBJ1-3; D ambiguous. The germline CDR1 and CDR2 sequences are MNHNS and SASEGT. Trimming took 3 bases from V and 2 from J, leaving 11 bases between them. The CDR3 has 15 amino acids. CDR3 bases: TGTGCCAGCAGTGACATTCTTGGGGCTGGAAACACCATATATTTT. Translating it yields CASSDILGAGNTIYF.

This rearrangement joins TRBV5-1 to TRBJ1-2; D is unresolved. The CDR3 is 15 residues long. The V gene's germline CDR1 is SGHRS and CDR2 YFSETQ. V was cut by 2 bases and J by 5 bases, with 16 bases left in between. The CDR3 protein is CASSFHGVGEYGYTF. CDR3 coding DNA: TGCGCCAGCAGCTTCCACGGAGTGGGCGAATATGGCTACACCTTC. The entire variable domain, with the rest obtained from reference TRBV5-1 and TRBJ1-2, is as follows: KAGVTQTPRYLIKTRGQQVTLSCSPISGHRSVSWYQQTPGQGLQFLFEYFSETQRNKGNFPGRFSGRQFSNSRSEMNVSTLELGDSALYLCASSFHGVGEYGYTFGSGTRLTVV.

The V gene is TRBV4-1, the J gene TRBJ2-3; D uncertain. Germline V CDR1 and CDR2: MGHRA, YSYEKL. V was cut by 4 bases and J by 3 bases, with 20 bases left in between. The CDR3 is 17 residues long. DNA for the CDR3: TGCGCCAGCAGCCCTATTGGTCGGATGAAGCGTACAGATACGCAGTATTTT. It yields the protein CASSPIGRMKRTDTQYF.

This clonotype was seen only a few times. The chain recombines TRBV5-1 with TRBJ1-1; the D is unclear. Trimming stripped 3 bases from V and 7 bases from J, with 7 bases between. The CDR3 is made up of 11 amino acids. The germline V gene encodes CDR1 SGHRS and CDR2 YFSETQ. The CDR3 protein is CASSSGGEAFF. The CDR3 DNA sequence: TGCGCCAGCAGCTCAGGAGGTGAAGCTTTCTTT.

This clonotype has a handful of counts. The chain joins TRBV6-2 or TRBV6-3 to TRBJ2-5, with 12 bases that match TRBD2. Per germline, CDR1 MNHEY and CDR2 SVGEGT. The CDR3 runs 18 residues. After removal of 2 bases from V and 3 bases from J, the junction contained 10 bases not matched to a gene. The CDR3 DNA reads TGTGCCAGCAGTTACGATCGCCCTAGCGGGGGGGTCGAAGAGACCCAGTACTTC. Amino acids: CASSYDRPSGGVEETQYF.

This clonotype came up a few times. The V gene is TRBV9, the J gene TRBJ2-5; 7 positions agree with TRBD2. V shed 0 bases, J shed 5 bases, and the junction held 10 bases outside the gene matches. In germline, CDR1 is SGDLS, CDR2 YYNGEE. The CDR3 is 16 residues long. CDR3 region: CASSVGGGAAGETQYF. The CDR3 DNA is TGTGCCAGCAGCGTAGGGGGGGGTGCGGCAGGGGAGACCCAGTACTTC.

This rearrangement joins TRBV20-1 to TRBJ1-1; D gene ambiguous. Germline CDR1 reads DFQATT; CDR2 reads SNEGSKA (reference sequence). The CDR3 is 12 residues long. V was clipped by 0 bases and J by 3 bases, with 5 bases between them. CDR3 sequence (DNA): TGCAGTGCTAGAGATCTAGACACTGAAGCTTTCTTT. Translation gives CSARDLDTEAFF.

This chain uses TRBV10-2 with TRBJ2-7; 7 bases line up with TRBD1. The length of the CDR3 is 15 residues. Trimming cost V 2 bases and J 3 bases; bases outside gene matches: 7. The germline CDR1 and CDR2 sequences are WSHSY and SAAADI. CDR3 nucleotides: TGCGCCAGCAGTGAGCCCGAGGCAGGGGGCTACGAGCAGTACTTC. Translating gives CASSEPEAGGYEQYF.